A single sample is the source of the 7 T cell receptor beta chains below, sequenced in a study of somatic mutations in T cells in chronic GVHD. The method was immunoSEQ multiplex PCR; TCRdb's version includes in-frame clones alone and lacks a portion of them. The sample includes about 13,000 clones, roughly three quarters of them seen just once. The sequenced sample was Vbeta20-negative CD4+ T cells from blood. These receptors were collected from a male patient aged 50 to 59 with chronic graft-versus-host disease. Some T cells may have originated in the graft donor.

J is TRBJ2-5 and V is TRBV27; 9 nucleotides agree with TRBD1. The DNA matches TRBJ2-7 better at its end, which makes the J call doubtful. This CDR3 spans 15 amino acids. The germline CDR1 and CDR2 sequences are MNHEY and SMNVEV (reference sequence). Here the CDR3 reads CASSLVEQGADEQYF. The CDR3 bases are TGTGCCAGCAGTTTAGTTGAACAGGGGGCGGACGAGCAGTACTTC.

The chain combines TRBV7-6 with TRBJ2-2; TRBD1 matches at 7 bases. V dropped 1 base and J dropped 8; count of bases not matched to a gene: 7. In germline, CDR1 is SGHVS, CDR2 FNYEAQ. The CDR3 is 15 amino acids. This CDR3 reads CASSLESAGGGELFF. CDR3 coding DNA: TGTGCCAGCAGCTTAGAGTCGGCAGGGGGTGGGGAGCTGTTTTTT.

The chain is built from TRBV7-2 and TRBJ2-3; no definite D call. Trimming pared 2 bases from V and 0 bases from J, leaving 6 bases between. This CDR3 region has 14 residues. Germline V gene lookup returns CDR1 SGHTA and CDR2 FQGNSA. The CDR3 DNA sequence: TGTGCCAGCAGCTTATACAGAAGCACAGATACGCAGTATTTT. It yields the protein CASSLYRSTDTQYF.

The V and J genes are TRBV4-2 and TRBJ1-1, with TRBD1 as a possible D gene (5 bases). The CDR3 loop spans 13 amino acids. The germline gives CDR1 LGHNA, CDR2 YNFKEQ. V was cut by 0 bases and J by 8 bases, with 10 bases left in between. CDR3 coding DNA: TGTGCCAGCAGCCAAGAGGACACGGCGGAAGCTTTCTTT. Encoded protein: CASSQEDTAEAFF.

V gene TRBV6-5 combines with J gene TRBJ2-2; no clear D. The V gene lost 2 bases and the J gene lost 5 bases, with 9 bases spanning the gap. The CDR3 sequence is 14 residues long. In germline, CDR1 is MNHEY, CDR2 SVGAGI. In nucleotides, the CDR3 is TGTGCCAGCAGTTACAACGACGGGACCGGGGAGCTGTTTTTT. This codes for CASSYNDGTGELFF.

This chain joins TRBV19 and TRBJ2-1; maybe TRBD1 (5 bases). The germline gives CDR1 LNHDA, CDR2 SQIVND (reference sequence). Trimming removed 3 bases from V and 6 bases from J, with 12 bases in between. The CDR3 covers 14 residues. CDR3 DNA sequence: TGTGCCAGTAGTATTAGCAGGGCAGTCAATGAGCAGTTCTTC. This encodes CASSISRAVNEQFF.

This clone was observed a few times. The gene calls are TRBV28 and TRBJ1-5; 7 nucleotides align to TRBD1. The V segment lost 6 bases and the J segment 8 bases; nucleotides outside the gene matches: 7. The CDR3 has 13 residues. The germline gives CDR1 MDHEN, CDR2 SYDVKM. This CDR3 is CASSPNTGEPQHF. CDR3 coding DNA: TGTGCCAGCAGCCCTAATACAGGGGAGCCCCAGCATTTT.